This TCR beta chain was obtained from a study of shared clonotypes between healthy human individuals. Sequencing was performed with immunoSEQ multiplex PCR; in TCRdb, only in-frame clones are kept and a portion is missing. This sample has 300,000 or so clones; approximately 79% occur once, and the top ten carry 10% to 13%. Only one count was recorded for this clone. CDR1 and CDR2 (germline): MDHEN, SYDVKM. The CDR3 covers 16 residues. Trimming removed 5 bases at V and 8 bases at J, with 25 bases between. Sequenced input: memory CD4+ T cells sorted from blood. Stated subset: CD45RA-negative fraction. This receptor was obtained from a man aged 25-45 years in good health. The chain uses TRBV28 and TRBJ2-7; D possibly corresponds to TRBD2 (5 bases). The chain's CDR3 is CASSHFKSGMAGKQYF. The CDR3 DNA sequence: TGTGCCAGCAGTCATTTCAAGAGCGGTATGGCAGGAAAGCAGTACTTC.